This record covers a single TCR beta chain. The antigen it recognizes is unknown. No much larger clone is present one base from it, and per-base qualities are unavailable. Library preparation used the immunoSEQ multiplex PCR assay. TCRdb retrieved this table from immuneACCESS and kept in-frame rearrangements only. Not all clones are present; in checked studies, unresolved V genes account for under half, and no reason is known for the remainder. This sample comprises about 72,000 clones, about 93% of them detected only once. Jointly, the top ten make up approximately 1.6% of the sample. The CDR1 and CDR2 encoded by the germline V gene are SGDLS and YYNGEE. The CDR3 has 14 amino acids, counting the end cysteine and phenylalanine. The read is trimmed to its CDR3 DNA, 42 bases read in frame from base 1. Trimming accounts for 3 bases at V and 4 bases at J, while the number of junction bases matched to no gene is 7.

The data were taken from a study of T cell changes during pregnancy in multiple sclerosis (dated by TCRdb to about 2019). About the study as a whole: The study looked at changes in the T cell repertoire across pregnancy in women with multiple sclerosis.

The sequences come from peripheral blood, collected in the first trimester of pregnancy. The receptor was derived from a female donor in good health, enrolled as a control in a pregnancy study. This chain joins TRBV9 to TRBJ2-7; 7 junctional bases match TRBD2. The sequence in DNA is TGTGCCAGCAGCGCTCGGGGGGATTATTACGAGCAGTACTTC. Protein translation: CASSARGDYYEQYF.